These 32 T cell receptor beta chains share one sample of origin, sequenced in a study of CD8 T cells in Susac syndrome (dated by TCRdb to the late 2010s). The protocol used for the library was the immunoSEQ multiplex PCR assay. RNA was extracted with the RNeasy kit and roughly 0.5 to 1 ug was reverse transcribed using random hexamers. Starting from the raw public reads, TCRdb applied fastp trimming at Q25, assembled clones with MiXCR and retained in-frame beta chains. Each entry is one CDR3 protein sequence, shown with its most common DNA and genes. For this sample the table gives 100,000 to 150,000 distinct CDR3 sequences, of which 75% to 90% were detected only once. Of the sample, approximately 0.51% falls within the top ten clones. The sample was CD8+ T cells from PBMCs. These receptors originate from a human donor with multiple sclerosis.

The rearrangement uses TRBV30 and TRBJ1-1; D unclear. Germline CDR1 is GTSNPN and CDR2 is SVGIG (reference sequence). Trimming took off 0 bases at V and 0 bases at J, with 8 bases between the two ends. The CDR3 totals 14 residues. CDR3 in DNA: TGTGCCTGGAGTGTACACATCCTGAACACTGAAGCTTTCTTT. It is translated as CAWSVHILNTEAFF.

The chain links TRBV6-1 to TRBJ1-2; D gene ambiguous. The CDR3 is made up of 15 amino acids. V gave up 1 base and J gave up 8 bases, with 17 bases separating them. Per germline, CDR1 MNHNS and CDR2 SASEGT. The CDR3 DNA is TGTGCCAGCAGTGAAGGGGTCCGGTTCGGTACGGGCTACACCTTC. Its translation is CASSEGVRFGTGYTF.

This chain links TRBV24-1 with TRBJ2-4; D is uncertain. Per the germline V gene, CDR1 is KGHDR and CDR2 is SFDVKD. Deletions cut 3 bases from V and 5 bases from J, with 7 bases between. This CDR3 is built from 13 residues. The CDR3 nucleotides read TGTGCCACCAGTGATGCAAGGGAAAACATTCAGTACTTC. Its translation: CATSDARENIQYF.

This clonotype was counted between two and nine times. V usage is TRBV7-2 and J usage is TRBJ2-2; D might be TRBD2 (5 bases). The CDR3 consists of 16 residues. V gave up 1 base and J gave up 5 bases, with 14 bases separating them. Germline values: CDR1 SGHTA, CDR2 FQGNSA. The CDR3 DNA follows: TGTGCCAGCAGCTTAGGGGTATTCGGGGAAACCGGGGAGCTGTTTTTT. Amino acids: CASSLGVFGETGELFF.

For the CDR3, the DNA is TGTGCCAGCAGCTTGGGGATTGGAGATTCCAATGAGCAGTTCTTC. Its protein is CASSLGIGDSNEQFF. The V gene is TRBV7-9, the J gene TRBJ2-1; D is unclear. The V end was cut by 3 bases, the J end by 6 bases, with 15 bases between. There are 15 residues in the CDR3. The germline gives CDR1 SEHNR, CDR2 FQNEAQ (reference sequence).

This clonotype was detected only a few times. This chain links TRBV20-1 with TRBJ1-2, with 7 bases identical to TRBD1. Germline V gene sequence: CDR1 DFQATT, CDR2 SNEGSKA (reference sequence). Germline trimming cut 4 bases from V and 5 bases from J; bases unmatched to any gene: 7. This CDR3 region has 13 residues. Here the CDR3 reads CSAMDRTPYGYTF. CDR3 coding DNA: TGCAGTGCTATGGACAGGACCCCATATGGCTACACCTTC.

The chain uses TRBV7-2 and TRBJ2-1; 7 bases map to TRBD2. The trim removed 8 bases at V and 4 bases at J, leaving 8 bases unmatched. Germline V gene data show CDR1 as SGHTA and CDR2 as FQGNSA. This CDR3 contains 14 residues. The CDR3 sequence is CASGPAGVYNEQFF. The CDR3, as DNA: TGTGCCAGCGGGCCGGCGGGAGTATACAATGAGCAGTTCTTC.

The chain employs TRBV13 and TRBJ2-5; TRBD2 matches 10 bases. The CDR3 is 13 amino acids. Germline CDR1 and CDR2: PRHDT and FYEKMQ (reference sequence). V gave up 7 bases and J gave up 3 bases; unmatched junction bases: 2. Written as DNA, the CDR3 is TGTGCCAGCAATCTAGCGGGGGAAGAGACCCAGTACTTC. It is translated as CASNLAGEETQYF.

This chain joins TRBV12-3 or TRBV12-4 and TRBJ2-1; D is undetermined. The CDR3 is 16 residues long. V shed 2 bases and J shed 0 bases, with 11 bases lying between them. The DNA of the CDR3 is TGTGCCAGCAGTTTAACCAGCTTGAGCTCCTACAATGAGCAGTTCTTC. It specifies CASSLTSLSSYNEQFF.

The CDR3 sequence: CASSLVTPDTQYF. The CDR3 DNA is TGTGCCAGCAGCTTAGTGACTCCAGATACGCAGTATTTT. The chain recombines TRBV7-7 with TRBJ2-3; D is unclear. V was trimmed by 1 base and J by 4 bases, leaving 6 bases between them. This CDR3 has 13 amino acids. Germline V gene sequence: CDR1 SSHAT, CDR2 FNYEAQ (reference sequence).

CDR3 loop: CASSSTGYSNQPQHF. The CDR3 DNA follows: TGTGCCAGTAGCTCGACTGGTTATAGCAATCAGCCCCAGCATTTT. V gene TRBV19 combines with J gene TRBJ1-5; no firm D call. CDR1 is LNHDA and CDR2 is SQIVND in the germline V gene (reference sequence). This CDR3 comprises 15 residues. The germline V and J ends were trimmed by 6 bases and 0 bases, with 12 bases remaining between them.

The rearrangement links TRBV19 to TRBJ2-3, with D possibly TRBD1 on 6 matching bases. V was trimmed by 5 bases and J by 1 base, leaving 10 bases between them. CDR1 LNHDA and CDR2 SQIVND come from the germline V gene (reference sequence). CDR3 length equals 14 residues. Here the CDR3 reads CASSWTAGTDTQYF. Written as DNA, the CDR3 is TGTGCCAGTAGTTGGACAGCAGGCACAGATACGCAGTATTTT.

The chain carries TRBV19 and TRBJ1-2; D gene uncertain. The CDR3 covers 12 residues. V lost 3 bases and J 6 bases, leaving 8 bases between the germline ends. Germline assignment: CDR1 LNHDA and CDR2 SQIVND (reference sequence). The CDR3 reads CASSIRRHGYTF. The CDR3 region has the DNA TGTGCCAGTAGTATCCGACGGCATGGCTACACCTTC.

CDR3 sequence (DNA): TGCAGCGTTCCAAGCTGGGACACTGAAGCTTTCTTT. It is translated as CSVPSWDTEAFF. The rearrangement links TRBV29-1 to TRBJ1-1; no firm D call. CDR1 and CDR2 (germline): SQVTM, ANQGSEA. This CDR3 is 12 amino acids long. With 5 bases removed from V and 3 bases from J, the gap between germline ends came to 10 bases.

The genes are TRBV6-1 and TRBJ2-1; D call uncertain. V was cut by 10 bases and J by 0 bases, with 10 bases left in between. The germline gives CDR1 MNHNS, CDR2 SASEGT. The CDR3 loop spans 13 amino acids. CDR3 protein: CATRSSSYNEQFF. In nucleotides, the CDR3 is TGTGCCACCCGAAGTAGCTCCTACAATGAGCAGTTCTTC.

V and J are TRBV20-1 and TRBJ2-7; 10 nucleotides align to TRBD1. Germline assignment: CDR1 DFQATT and CDR2 SNEGSKA (reference sequence). This CDR3 is built from 13 residues. The ends lost 6 bases at V and 6 bases at J; junction bases unmatched: 8. In DNA, the CDR3 is TGCAGTGCCAACGACAGGGGGCGCGGCGAGCAGTACTTC. As protein: CSANDRGRGEQYF.

By its share, this clonotype is medium-sized (0.01 to 0.1%). V usage is TRBV13 and J usage is TRBJ2-3; D unresolved. This CDR3 has 12 residues. The V gene lost 2 bases and the J gene lost 4 bases, with 4 bases spanning the gap. Germline lookup yields CDR1 PRHDT and CDR2 FYEKMQ (reference sequence). DNA for the CDR3: TGTGCCAGCAGCTTACTAGCAGATACGCAGTATTTT. Its translation is CASSLLADTQYF.

This rearrangement joins TRBV20-1 to TRBJ1-1; D remains unclear. Between the trimmed V and J ends, which lost 0 bases and 5 bases, there was a span of 16 bases. The CDR3 loop spans 15 amino acids. Per the germline V gene, CDR1 is DFQATT and CDR2 is SNEGSKA (reference sequence). DNA for the CDR3: TGCAGTGCTAGAGACGTTATCGCGCCGTCGACTGAAGCTTTCTTT. Amino acids: CSARDVIAPSTEAFF.

This clonotype was counted between two and nine times. The chain combines TRBV7-6 with TRBJ1-1, with D possibly TRBD1 on 5 matching bases. V lost 5 bases and J 5 bases, leaving 15 bases between the germline ends. Germline V gene lookup returns CDR1 SGHVS and CDR2 FNYEAQ. This CDR3 is 14 amino acids long. CDR3 sequence reads: CASSMQQGRTEAFF. The DNA for the CDR3 is TGTGCCAGCAGCATGCAGCAGGGTCGGACTGAAGCTTTCTTT.

This clonotype was seen more than once but under ten times. This sequence joins TRBV6-5 and TRBJ1-2, with D perhaps TRBD1 (5 bases). The germline V and J ends were trimmed by 2 bases and 5 bases, with 15 bases remaining between them. Germline assignment: CDR1 MNHEY and CDR2 SVGAGI. The CDR3 is 15 residues long. CDR3 sequence: CASSYSEGRNYGYTF. CDR3 nucleotides: TGTGCCAGCAGTTACAGCGAGGGGAGAAATTATGGCTACACCTTC.

This clonotype turned up a few times. V usage is TRBV6-1 and J usage is TRBJ2-7; D possibly corresponds to TRBD2 (6 bases). CDR3 size: 11 residues. Trimming stripped 8 bases from V and 7 bases from J, with 12 bases between. In germline, CDR1 is MNHNS, CDR2 SASEGT. The CDR3 DNA sequence: TGTGCCAGCGGAGGGGCGGGAGAGCAGTACGTC. This gives the protein CASGGAGEQYV.

This sequence joins TRBV6-1 and TRBJ1-3; a weak D match, TRBD1 (5 bases). This CDR3 is 15 amino acids long. Germline-derived CDR1 and CDR2 are MNHNS and SASEGT. V was shortened by 7 bases and J by 1 base, with 14 bases between the two germline ends. The CDR3 DNA is TGTGCCAGCACGCCATTCCAGGGTTCTGGAAACACCATATATTTT. It specifies CASTPFQGSGNTIYF.

CDR3 sequence: CASRLWREDNSPLHF. Here the CDR3 DNA reads TGTGCCAGTAGGTTATGGCGGGAAGATAATTCACCCCTCCACTTT. This sequence joins TRBV19 and TRBJ1-6; D is ambiguous. Germline-derived CDR1 and CDR2 are LNHDA and SQIVND (reference sequence). CDR3 length: 15 residues. V gave up 6 bases and J gave up 5 bases, with 14 bases separating them. The full variable domain, with the rest looked up from reference TRBV19 and TRBJ1-6, is DGGITQSPKYLFRKEGQNVTLSCEQNLNHDAMYWYRQDPGQGLRLIYYSQIVNDFQKGDIAEGYSVSREKKESFPLTVTSAQKNPTAFYLCASRLWREDNSPLHFGNGTRLTVT.

J is TRBJ2-7 and V is TRBV27; the D call may be TRBD1 or TRBD2 (6 bases each). The V end lost 2 bases, the J end lost 6 bases, and 14 bases lay between the germline ends. The germline gives CDR1 MNHEY, CDR2 SMNVEV (reference sequence). The CDR3 is 14 amino acids. CDR3 DNA: TGTGCCAGCAGTTTAATGGGGGGCGCGGGCGAGCAGTACGTC. Its translation is CASSLMGGAGEQYV.

The V and J genes are TRBV2 and TRBJ2-1, with a tentative D call TRBD2 (5 bases). The CDR3 has 16 amino acids. V dropped 3 bases and J dropped 2 bases, with 14 bases sitting between them. Germline V CDR1 and CDR2: SNHLY, FYNNEI. The CDR3 spells CASSEFASPAYNEQFF. For the CDR3, the DNA is TGTGCCAGCAGTGAGTTTGCTAGCCCCGCCTACAATGAGCAGTTCTTC. Full variable domain (remainder filled in from reference TRBV2 and TRBJ2-1): EPEVTQTPSHQVTQMGQEVILRCVPISNHLYFYWYRQILGQKVEFLVSFYNNEISEKSEIFDDQFSVERPDGSNFTLKIRSTKLEDSAMYFCASSEFASPAYNEQFFGPGTRLTVL.

This chain joins TRBV12-3 or TRBV12-4 and TRBJ1-1; the D is unclear. V was pared by 5 bases and J by 0 bases, with 10 bases between. This CDR3 region has 14 residues. In nucleotides, the CDR3 is TGTGCCAGCAGTCCGATACTAATGAACACTGAAGCTTTCTTT. Encoded protein: CASSPILMNTEAFF.

The chain joins TRBV4-1 to TRBJ1-5; D is perhaps TRBD1 (5 bases). V gave up 3 bases and J gave up 7 bases, with 13 bases separating them. Per the germline V gene, CDR1 is MGHRA and CDR2 is YSYEKL. CDR3 length: 14 amino acids. The CDR3 loop is CASSQQGTGQPQHF. The CDR3 DNA reads as TGCGCCAGCAGCCAGCAGGGTACGGGGCAGCCCCAGCATTTT.

The genes are TRBV4-2 and TRBJ2-5, with 7 bases fitting TRBD2. This CDR3 comprises 16 residues. V lost 1 base and J lost 5; bases outside the gene matches: 10. The germline gives CDR1 LGHNA, CDR2 YNFKEQ. CDR3 coding DNA: TGTGCCAGCAGCCAAGTCGGGGCGGGAGTCGGCGAGACCCAGTACTTC. This codes for CASSQVGAGVGETQYF.

The chain links TRBV27 to TRBJ2-1; weak D call: TRBD1 (6 bases). The CDR3 is made up of 14 amino acids. The V gene's germline CDR1 is MNHEY and CDR2 SMNVEV (reference sequence). V dropped 1 base and J dropped 6 bases, with 10 bases sitting between them. The CDR3 spells CASSLLDSLNEQFF. The CDR3 DNA follows: TGTGCCAGCAGTTTATTGGACAGCCTCAATGAGCAGTTCTTC.

The chain joins TRBV12-3 or TRBV12-4 to TRBJ1-2; TRBD1 agrees at 7 bases. CDR3 size: 14 residues. Losses at the gene ends were 5 bases for V and 6 bases for J; bases not matched to a gene: 9. The CDR3 DNA is TGTGCCAGCAGTGATCCTGGGACAGCTCATGGCTACACCTTC. It codes for CASSDPGTAHGYTF.

CDR3 sequence (DNA): TGTGCCAGCAGTTTAATTGGCACCAATCAGCCCCAGCATTTT. Translating gives CASSLIGTNQPQHF. V is TRBV27 and J is TRBJ1-5; D remains unclear. The CDR3 totals 14 residues. Germline CDR1 is MNHEY and CDR2 is SMNVEV (reference sequence). The V end was cut by 2 bases, the J end by 3 bases, with 8 bases between.

This clonotype was seen once. The chain has TRBV4-1 and TRBJ2-3; 15 bases align to TRBD2. Germline CDR1 MGHRA, CDR2 YSYEKL. CDR3 size: 20 residues. V lost 4 bases and J lost 1; bases outside the gene matches: 12. This chain's CDR3 is CASSRVGLAGGPQGTDTQYF. The DNA of the CDR3 is TGCGCCAGCAGCCGGGTGGGACTAGCGGGAGGTCCCCAAGGCACAGATACGCAGTATTTT.